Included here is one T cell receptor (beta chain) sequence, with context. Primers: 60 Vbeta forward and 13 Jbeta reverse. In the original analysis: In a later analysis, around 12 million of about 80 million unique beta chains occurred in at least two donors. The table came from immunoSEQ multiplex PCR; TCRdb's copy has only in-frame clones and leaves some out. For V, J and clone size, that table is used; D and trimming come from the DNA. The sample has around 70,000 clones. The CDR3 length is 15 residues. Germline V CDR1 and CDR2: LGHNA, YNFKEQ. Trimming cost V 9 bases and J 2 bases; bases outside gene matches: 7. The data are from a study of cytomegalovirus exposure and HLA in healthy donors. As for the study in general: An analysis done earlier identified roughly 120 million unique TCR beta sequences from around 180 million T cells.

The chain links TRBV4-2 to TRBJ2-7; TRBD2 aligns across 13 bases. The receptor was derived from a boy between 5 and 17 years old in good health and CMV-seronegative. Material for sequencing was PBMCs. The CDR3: CASKTSGGSTYEQYF. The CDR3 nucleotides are TGTGCCAGTAAGACTAGCGGGGGGTCAACCTACGAGCAGTACTTC.